This T cell receptor (beta chain) was sequenced for a study of blood T cell repertoires in COVID-19. The wider study: Material from acute and convalescent COVID-19 was sourced from the United States, Italy and Spain.

CDR1 is DFQATT, CDR2 SNEGSKA, per germline (reference sequence). This CDR3 region has 14 residues. The trim removed 3 bases at V and 2 bases at J, leaving 4 bases unmatched. As originally analysed: Amplification of reference gene primers was used by the study to estimate nucleated cell counts. Here immunoSEQ multiplex PCR was the method, and the copy in TCRdb shows in-frame clones only, minus some. V, J and clone size are taken as reported in that table, and D and trimming were inferred from the DNA itself. The sample has some 70,000 clones, 70% to 85% seen once. This sequence joins TRBV20-1 and TRBJ1-5; 7 positions match TRBD1. This receptor was obtained from a man in his sixties with acute or convalescent COVID-19. The material sequenced was peripheral blood. CDR3 DNA sequence: TGCAGTGCTAGTAACAGGGGAGGCAATCAGCCCCAGCATTTT. This gives the protein CSASNRGGNQPQHF.